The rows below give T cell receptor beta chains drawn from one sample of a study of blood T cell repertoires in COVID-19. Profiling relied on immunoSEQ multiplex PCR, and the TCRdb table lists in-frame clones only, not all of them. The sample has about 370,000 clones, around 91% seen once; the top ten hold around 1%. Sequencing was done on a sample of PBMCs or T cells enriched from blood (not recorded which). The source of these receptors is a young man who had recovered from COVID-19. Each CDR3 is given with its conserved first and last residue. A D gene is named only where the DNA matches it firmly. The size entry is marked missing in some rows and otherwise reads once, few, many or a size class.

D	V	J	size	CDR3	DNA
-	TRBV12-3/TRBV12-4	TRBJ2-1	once	CASSYHNEQFF	TGTGCCAGCAGCTATCACAATGAGCAGTTCTTC
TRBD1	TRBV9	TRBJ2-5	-	CASSVQGVQGKETQYF	TGTGCCAGCAGCGTACAGGGGGTTCAAGGCAAAGAGACCCAGTACTTC
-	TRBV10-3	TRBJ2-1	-	CAISESNDSAQFF	TGTGCCATCAGTGAGTCTAACGACTCCGCCCAGTTCTTC
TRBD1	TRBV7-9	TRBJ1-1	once	CASSLGGTAEAFF	TGTGCCAGCAGCTTAGGTGGGACAGCAGAAGCTTTCTTT
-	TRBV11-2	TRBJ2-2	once	CASSSERDSGSINTGELFF	TGTGCCAGCAGCTCAGAACGAGATAGCGGATCGATCAACACCGGGGAGCTGTTTTTT
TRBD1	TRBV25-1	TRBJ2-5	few	CASRQGAKETQYF	TGTGCCAGCCGGCAGGGGGCAAAAGAGACCCAGTACTTC
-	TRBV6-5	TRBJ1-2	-	CASTQRGGGYGYTF	TGTGCCAGCACTCAGAGAGGGGGTGGCTATGGCTACACCTTC
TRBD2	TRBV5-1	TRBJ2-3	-	CASSLGGGSSTDTQYF	TGCGCCAGCAGCTTGGGCGGGGGTTCTAGCACAGATACGCAGTATTTT
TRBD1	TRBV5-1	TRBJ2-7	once	CASSLVQGAPYEQYF	TGCGCCAGCAGCTTGGTTCAGGGGGCCCCCTACGAGCAGTACTTC
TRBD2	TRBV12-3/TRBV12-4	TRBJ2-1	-	CASSTSGRNEQFF	TGTGCCAGCAGTACTAGCGGGAGAAATGAGCAGTTCTTC
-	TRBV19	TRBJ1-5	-	CASSDPPGVRNQPQHF	TGTGCCAGTAGTGATCCCCCGGGGGTACGCAATCAGCCCCAGCATTTT
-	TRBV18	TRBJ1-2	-	CASSRTGGYGYTF	TGTGCCAGCTCCCGGACGGGGGGGTATGGCTACACCTTC
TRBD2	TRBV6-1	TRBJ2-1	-	CASSEWSGSYEQFF	TGTGCCAGCAGTGAATGGAGCGGGAGCTATGAGCAGTTCTTC
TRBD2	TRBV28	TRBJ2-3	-	CAGPLGGRVTDTQYF	TGTGCCGGACCCTTAGGCGGGAGGGTAACAGATACGCAGTATTTT
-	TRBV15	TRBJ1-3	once	CATSREGRRSGNTIYF	TGTGCCACCAGCAGAGAAGGCAGGCGCTCTGGAAACACCATATATTTT